This TCR beta chain derives from a study of response to subunit inactivated influenza vaccine. This clonotype was counted between two and nine times. MiXCR, applied by TCRdb to the RT-PCR reads, yields one record per CDR3 protein. The sample includes about 780,000 distinct CDR3 sequences, approximately 17% of them seen just once. CDR3 length equals 12 residues. V shed 2 bases and J shed 7 bases, with 8 bases lying between them. The germline V gene encodes CDR1 SEHNR and CDR2 FQNEAQ (reference sequence). Material: PBMCs from blood, obtained around 5 days after vaccination. This receptor was identified in a man aged 45-65 years who received an inactivated influenza vaccine. V gene TRBV7-9 combines with J gene TRBJ1-1, with D unresolved. The CDR3 reads CASSLNGIEAFF. Here the CDR3 DNA reads TGTGCCAGCAGCTTAAACGGGATTGAAGCTTTCTTT. Based on the CDR3 plus reference TRBV7-9 and TRBJ1-1, the full variable domain is DTGVSQNPRHKITKRGQNVTFRCDPISEHNRLYWYRQTLGQGPEFLTYFQNEAQLEKSRLLSDRFSAERPKGSFSTLEIQRTEQGDSAMYLCASSLNGIEAFFGQGTRLTVV.